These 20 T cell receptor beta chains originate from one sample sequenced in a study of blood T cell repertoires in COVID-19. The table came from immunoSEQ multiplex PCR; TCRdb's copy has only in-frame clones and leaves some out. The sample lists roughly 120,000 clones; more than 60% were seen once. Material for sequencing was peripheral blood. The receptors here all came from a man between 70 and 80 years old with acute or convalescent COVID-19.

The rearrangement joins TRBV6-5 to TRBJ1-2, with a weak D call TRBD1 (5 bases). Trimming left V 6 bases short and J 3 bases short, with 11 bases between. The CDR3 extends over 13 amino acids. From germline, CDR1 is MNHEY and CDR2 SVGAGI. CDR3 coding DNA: TGTGCCAGCAGGACGGACAAGTACTATGGCTACACCTTC. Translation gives CASRTDKYYGYTF.

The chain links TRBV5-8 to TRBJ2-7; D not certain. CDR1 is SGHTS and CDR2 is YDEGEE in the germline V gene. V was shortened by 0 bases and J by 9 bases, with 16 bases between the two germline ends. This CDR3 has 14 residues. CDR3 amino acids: CASSLATRLRGQYF. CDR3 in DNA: TGTGCCAGCAGCTTGGCGACGCGGCTACGAGGGCAGTACTTC.

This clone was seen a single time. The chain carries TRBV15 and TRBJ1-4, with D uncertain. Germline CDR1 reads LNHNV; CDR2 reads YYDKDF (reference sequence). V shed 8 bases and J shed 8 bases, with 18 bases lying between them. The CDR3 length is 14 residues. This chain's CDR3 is CATGPRGLGEKLFF. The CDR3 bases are TGTGCCACCGGTCCTAGAGGGCTTGGGGAAAAACTGTTTTTT.

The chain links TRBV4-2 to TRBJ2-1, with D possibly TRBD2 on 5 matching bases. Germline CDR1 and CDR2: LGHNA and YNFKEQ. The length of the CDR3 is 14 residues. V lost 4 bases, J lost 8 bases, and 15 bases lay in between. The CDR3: CASSLRDLADEQFF. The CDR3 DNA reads TGTGCCAGCAGCCTACGGGATTTAGCCGATGAGCAGTTCTTC.

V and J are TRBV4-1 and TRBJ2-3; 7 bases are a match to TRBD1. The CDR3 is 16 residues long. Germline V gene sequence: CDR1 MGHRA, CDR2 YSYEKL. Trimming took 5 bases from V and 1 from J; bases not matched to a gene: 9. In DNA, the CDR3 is TGCGCCAGCAGCTTCCCCCGGCAGGGGGGCACAGATACGCAGTATTTT. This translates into CASSFPRQGGTDTQYF.

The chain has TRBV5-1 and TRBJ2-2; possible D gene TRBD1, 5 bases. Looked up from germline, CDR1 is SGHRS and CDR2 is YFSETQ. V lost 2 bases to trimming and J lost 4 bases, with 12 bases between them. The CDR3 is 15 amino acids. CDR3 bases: TGCGCCAGCAGCTTTCAGGGAAGTGGCACCGGGGAGCTGTTTTTT. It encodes CASSFQGSGTGELFF.

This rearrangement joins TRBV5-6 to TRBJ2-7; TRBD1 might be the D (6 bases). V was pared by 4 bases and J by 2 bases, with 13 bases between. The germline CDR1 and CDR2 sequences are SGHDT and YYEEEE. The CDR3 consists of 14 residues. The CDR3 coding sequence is TGTGCCAGCAGCGCTGGACAGCCGACCTACGAGCAGTACTTC. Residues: CASSAGQPTYEQYF.

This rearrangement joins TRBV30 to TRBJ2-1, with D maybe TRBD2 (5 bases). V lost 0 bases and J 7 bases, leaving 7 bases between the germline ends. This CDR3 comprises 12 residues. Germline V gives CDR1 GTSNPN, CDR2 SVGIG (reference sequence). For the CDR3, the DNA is TGTGCCTGGAGTGTACGGGGAAATGAGCAGTTCTTC. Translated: CAWSVRGNEQFF.

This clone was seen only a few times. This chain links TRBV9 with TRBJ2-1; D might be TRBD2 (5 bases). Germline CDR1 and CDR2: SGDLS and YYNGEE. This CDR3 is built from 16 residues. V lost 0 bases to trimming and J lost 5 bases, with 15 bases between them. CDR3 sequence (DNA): TGTGCCAGCAGCGTAGGGGTGGCGGGTGGGAACAATGAGCAGTTCTTC. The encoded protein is CASSVGVAGGNNEQFF.

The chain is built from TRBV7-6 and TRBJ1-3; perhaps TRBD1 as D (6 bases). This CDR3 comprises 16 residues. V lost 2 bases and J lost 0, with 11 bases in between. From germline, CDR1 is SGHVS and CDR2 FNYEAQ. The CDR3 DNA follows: TGTGCCAGCAGCTTAATGTCAGGGGTCTCTGGAAACACCATATATTTT. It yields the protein CASSLMSGVSGNTIYF.

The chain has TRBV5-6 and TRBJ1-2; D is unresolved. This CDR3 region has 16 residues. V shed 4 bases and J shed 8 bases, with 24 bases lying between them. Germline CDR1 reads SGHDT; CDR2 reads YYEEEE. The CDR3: CASSPPEARWVWGYTF. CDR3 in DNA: TGTGCCAGCAGCCCTCCGGAGGCGCGGTGGGTATGGGGCTACACCTTC. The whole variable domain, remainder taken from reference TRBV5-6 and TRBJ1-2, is DAGVTQSPTHLIKTRGQQVTLRCSPKSGHDTVSWYQQALGQGPQFIFQYYEEEERQRGNFPDRFSGHQFPNYSSELNVNALLLGDSALYLCASSPPEARWVWGYTFGSGTRLTVV.

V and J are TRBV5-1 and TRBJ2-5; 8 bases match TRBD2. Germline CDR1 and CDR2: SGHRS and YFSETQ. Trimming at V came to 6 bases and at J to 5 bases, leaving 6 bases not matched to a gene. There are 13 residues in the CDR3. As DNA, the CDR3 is TGCGCCAGCACTGCGGGGGGACGGGAGACCCAGTACTTC. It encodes CASTAGGRETQYF.

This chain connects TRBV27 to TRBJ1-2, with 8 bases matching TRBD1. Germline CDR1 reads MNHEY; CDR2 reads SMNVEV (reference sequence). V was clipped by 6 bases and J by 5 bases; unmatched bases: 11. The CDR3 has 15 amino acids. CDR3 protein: CASRTGDSNWYGYTF. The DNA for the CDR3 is TGTGCCAGCAGGACAGGGGACTCAAATTGGTATGGCTACACCTTC.

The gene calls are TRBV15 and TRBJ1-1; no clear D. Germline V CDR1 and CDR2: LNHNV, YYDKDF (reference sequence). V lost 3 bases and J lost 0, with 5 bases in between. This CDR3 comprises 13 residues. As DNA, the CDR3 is TGTGCCACCAGCAGCCTCGTGAACACTGAAGCTTTCTTT. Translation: CATSSLVNTEAFF.

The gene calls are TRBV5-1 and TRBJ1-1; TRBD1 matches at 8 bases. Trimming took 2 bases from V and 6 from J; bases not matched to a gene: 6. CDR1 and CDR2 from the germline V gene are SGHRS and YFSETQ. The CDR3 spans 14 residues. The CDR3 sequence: CASSLTGTGSEAFF. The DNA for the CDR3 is TGCGCCAGCAGCTTAACCGGGACAGGTTCTGAAGCTTTCTTT. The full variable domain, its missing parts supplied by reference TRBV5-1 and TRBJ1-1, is KAGVTQTPRYLIKTRGQQVTLSCSPISGHRSVSWYQQTPGQGLQFLFEYFSETQRNKGNFPGRFSGRQFSNSRSEMNVSTLELGDSALYLCASSLTGTGSEAFFGQGTRLTVV.

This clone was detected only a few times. The CDR3: CASSLAGGGTEAFF. CDR3 nucleotide sequence: TGTGCCAGCAGTCTTGCAGGGGGCGGCACTGAAGCTTTCTTT. The chain couples TRBV2 to TRBJ1-1, with 8 bases matching TRBD1. The germline V gene encodes CDR1 SNHLY and CDR2 FYNNEI. CDR3 size: 14 residues. Trimming took 5 bases from V and 4 from J; bases not matched to a gene: 6.

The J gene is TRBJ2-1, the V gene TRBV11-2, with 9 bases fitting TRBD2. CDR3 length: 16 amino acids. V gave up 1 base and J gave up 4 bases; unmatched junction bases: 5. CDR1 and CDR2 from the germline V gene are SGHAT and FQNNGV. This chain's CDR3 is CASSLGVTSGYNEQFF. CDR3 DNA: TGTGCCAGCAGCTTAGGTGTGACTAGCGGTTACAATGAGCAGTTCTTC.

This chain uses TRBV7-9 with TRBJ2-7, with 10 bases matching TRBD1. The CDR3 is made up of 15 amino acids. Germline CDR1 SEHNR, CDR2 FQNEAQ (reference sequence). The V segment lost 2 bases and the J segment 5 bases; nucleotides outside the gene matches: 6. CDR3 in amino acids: CASSLRTGGFDEQYF. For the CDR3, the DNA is TGTGCCAGCAGCTTACGGACAGGGGGTTTCGACGAGCAGTACTTC. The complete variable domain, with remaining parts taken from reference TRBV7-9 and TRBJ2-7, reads DTGVSQNPRHKITKRGQNVTFRCDPISEHNRLYWYRQTLGQGPEFLTYFQNEAQLEKSRLLSDRFSAERPKGSFSTLEIQRTEQGDSAMYLCASSLRTGGFDEQYFGPGTRLTVT.

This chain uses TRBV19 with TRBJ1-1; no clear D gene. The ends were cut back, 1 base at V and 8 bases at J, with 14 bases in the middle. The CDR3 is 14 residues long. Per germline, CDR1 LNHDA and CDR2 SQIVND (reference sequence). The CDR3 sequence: CASSIAPGLGEAFF. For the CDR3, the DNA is TGTGCCAGTAGTATAGCCCCCGGACTTGGAGAAGCTTTCTTT.

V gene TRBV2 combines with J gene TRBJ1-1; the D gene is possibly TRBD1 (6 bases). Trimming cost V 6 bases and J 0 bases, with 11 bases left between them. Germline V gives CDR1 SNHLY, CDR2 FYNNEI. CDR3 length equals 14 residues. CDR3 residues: CASRSGTLNTEAFF. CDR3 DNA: TGTGCCAGCAGATCCGGGACATTGAACACTGAAGCTTTCTTT.